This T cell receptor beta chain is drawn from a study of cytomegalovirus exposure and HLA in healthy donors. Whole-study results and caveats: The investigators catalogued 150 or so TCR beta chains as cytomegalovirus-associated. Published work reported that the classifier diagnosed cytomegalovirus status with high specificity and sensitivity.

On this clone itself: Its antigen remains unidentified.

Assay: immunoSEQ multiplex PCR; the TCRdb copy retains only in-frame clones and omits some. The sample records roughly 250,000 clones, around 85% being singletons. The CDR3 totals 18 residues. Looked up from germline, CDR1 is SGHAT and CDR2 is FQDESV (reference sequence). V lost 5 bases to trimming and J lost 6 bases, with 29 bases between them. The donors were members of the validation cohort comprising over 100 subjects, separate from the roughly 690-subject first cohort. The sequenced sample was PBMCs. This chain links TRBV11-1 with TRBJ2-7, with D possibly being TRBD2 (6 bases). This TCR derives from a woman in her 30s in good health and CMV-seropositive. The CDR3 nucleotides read TGTGCCAGCAGCCAAGCCGGGGGATTCGGGGGAAGAGGCCTCGAGCAGTACTTC. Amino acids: CASSQAGGFGGRGLEQYF. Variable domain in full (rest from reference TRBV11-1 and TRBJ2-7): EAEVAQSPRYKITEKSQAVAFWCDPISGHATLYWYRQILGQGPELLVQFQDESVVDDSQLPKDRFSAERLKGVDSTLKIQPAELGDSAMYLCASSQAGGFGGRGLEQYFGPGTRLTVT.